The clone carrying this TCR beta chain occurred a few times. Measured with immunoSEQ multiplex PCR; TCRdb has only the in-frame clones, and not every one. The repertoire includes 200,000 to 250,000 clones, approximately 77% of them detected once, and 3.6% sits in the top ten. This entry comes from a study of blood T cell repertoires in COVID-19. CDR3 length: 13 residues. Germline assignment: CDR1 SNHLY and CDR2 FYNNEI. V was pared by 1 base and J by 3 bases, with 6 bases between. The receptor was derived from a woman aged 80 or older with acute or convalescent COVID-19. Source material: peripheral blood. This chain joins TRBV2 and TRBJ1-2, with D unresolved. The CDR3 here is CASSEESDYGYTF. CDR3 in DNA: TGTGCCAGCAGTGAAGAGTCAGACTATGGCTACACCTTC.